The 4 T cell receptor beta chains below all came from one sample that was sequenced in a study of shared clonotypes between healthy human individuals. Sequencing was performed with immunoSEQ multiplex PCR; in TCRdb, only in-frame clones are kept and a portion is missing. The sample shows 1.6 million or so clones, about 98.5% of them seen only once. Sequencing was done on a sample of naive CD4+ T cells sorted from blood. Subset described: CD45RA+ positively selected. These receptor sequences come from a man in his thirties or forties in good health.

The CDR3, as DNA: TGTGCCAGAAGCCACAGATCAACTAATGAAAAACTGTTTTTT. It yields the protein CARSHRSTNEKLFF. The chain couples TRBV5-3 to TRBJ1-4, with D unclear. TRBV5-3 is given ORF status, its function remaining uncertain. This CDR3 has 14 amino acids. V was cut by 4 bases and J by 0 bases, with 7 bases left in between.

This rearrangement joins TRBV4-1 to TRBJ2-7; TRBD2 matches 11 bases. Germline CDR1 is MGHRA and CDR2 is YSYEKL. There are 15 residues in the CDR3. Trimming took 4 bases from V and 4 from J; bases not matched to a gene: 6. CDR3 amino acids: CASSPALAGAYEQYF. DNA for the CDR3: TGCGCCAGCAGCCCGGCACTAGCGGGAGCTTACGAGCAGTACTTC.

The chain employs TRBV5-8 and TRBJ2-5, with unresolved D. The CDR3 has 14 residues. Germline CDR1 is SGHTS and CDR2 is YDEGEE. Trimming cost V 3 bases and J 0 bases, with 9 bases left between them. This chain's CDR3 is CASSYPRYQETQYF. CDR3 nucleotides: TGTGCCAGCAGCTACCCGCGGTACCAAGAGACCCAGTACTTC. Filled out from reference TRBV5-8 and TRBJ2-5, the complete variable domain reads EAGVTQSPTHLIKTRGQQATLRCSPISGHTSVYWYQQALGLGLQFLLWYDEGEERNRGNFPPRFSGRQFPNYSSELNVNALELEDSALYLCASSYPRYQETQYFGPGTRLLVL.

This chain connects TRBV2 to TRBJ2-1, with 8 bases fitting TRBD1. This CDR3 is built from 15 residues. V lost 6 bases, J lost 8 bases, and 12 bases stayed unmatched. The germline gives CDR1 SNHLY, CDR2 FYNNEI. The CDR3 spells CASSIRTGSSDEQFF. The DNA for the CDR3 is TGTGCCAGCAGCATCCGGACAGGGAGTTCCGATGAGCAGTTCTTC.